This paragraph reports one T cell receptor beta chain. The record originates from a study of blood T cell repertoires in COVID-19. Overall study: Nucleic acid was either cDNA or gDNA, and it came from T cells, B-cell-depleted T cells, or PBMCs.

Trimming pared 6 bases from V and 2 bases from J, leaving 5 bases between. The CDR3 is 12 amino acids. Germline values: CDR1 SGHNT, CDR2 YYREEE (reference sequence). The study drew participants aged about 18 to 95 years from roughly 25 US areas. Allocation to cohorts depended on clinical history reported by the participants. Authors' data handling: Reference gene primers were amplified, and this amplification served to estimate nucleated cell counts. Using immunoSEQ multiplex PCR, the repertoire was profiled, and TCRdb retains in-frame clones only, with some absent. That table is the source of V, J and clone size, and D and trimming were worked out from the DNA. The sample holds approximately 300,000 clones, about 89% seen once.

The receptor comes from a woman under 40 who had recovered from COVID-19. The V call is TRBV5-4, the J call TRBJ2-2; D is undetermined. The source material was PBMCs or T cells enriched from blood (not recorded which). The DNA of the CDR3 is TGTGCCAGCACCATTAACACCGGGGAGCTGTTTTTT. Translation: CASTINTGELFF. Variable domain in full (rest from reference TRBV5-4 and TRBJ2-2): ETGVTQSPTHLIKTRGQQVTLRCSSQSGHNTVSWYQQALGQGPQFIFQYYREEENGRGNFPPRFSGLQFPNYSSELNVNALELDDSALYLCASTINTGELFFGEGSRLTVL.